One sample yielded the 24 T cell receptor beta chains listed below, sequenced in a study of T cells in localized non-small cell lung cancer. The data were produced by immunoSEQ multiplex PCR, yet TCRdb's version contains in-frame clones alone and is incomplete. The data hold some 22,000 clones, with roughly 84% observed a single time. This specimen consisted of peripheral blood, obtained before any cancer treatment. These receptors were collected from a male donor aged 60 or older with stage I squamous cell lung carcinoma.

The chain uses TRBV25-1 and TRBJ1-2, with D hard to call. This CDR3 is built from 14 residues. V was trimmed by 9 bases and J by 3 bases, leaving 17 bases between them. Germline loops: CDR1 MGHDK, CDR2 SYGVNS. The CDR3 reads CASHPRQEDYGYTF. The CDR3, as DNA: TGTGCCAGTCACCCGCGGCAGGAGGACTATGGCTACACCTTC.

This clone was recorded once. The CDR3 DNA sequence: TGCAGCGGACGTCGAGGGACAGTACAGAATGAGCAGTTCTTC. Translated, it gives CSGRRGTVQNEQFF. The chain combines TRBV29-1 with TRBJ2-1, with TRBD1 matching over 7 bases. The V and J ends lost 7 bases and 7 bases, in that order; junction bases with no gene match: 13. CDR1 is SQVTM, CDR2 ANQGSEA, per germline. The CDR3 sequence is 14 residues long.

The sample holds one count of this clone. The genes are TRBV10-2 and TRBJ2-3; 14 bases are a match to TRBD2. Trimming took 3 bases from V and 4 from J; bases not matched to a gene: 6. Germline V lookup: CDR1 WSHSY, CDR2 SAAADI. The CDR3 runs to 17 residues. CDR3 in DNA: TGCGCCAGCAGTGAAGGGACTAGCGGGAGAATGGCAGATACGCAGTATTTT. Its translation is CASSEGTSGRMADTQYF.

This clone came up a few times. V is TRBV19 and J is TRBJ1-2; D may be TRBD1 (5 bases). Deletions cut 9 bases from V and 1 base from J, with 12 bases between. This CDR3 has 13 residues. CDR1 is LNHDA, CDR2 SQIVND, per germline (reference sequence). This CDR3 is CASRGSLNYGYTF. As DNA, the CDR3 is TGTGCCAGCCGGGGGTCCCTTAACTATGGCTACACCTTC.

This rearrangement joins TRBV7-2 to TRBJ2-2; 11 bases align to TRBD2. The ends lost 4 bases at V and 3 bases at J; junction bases unmatched: 1. This CDR3 has 15 residues. CDR1 and CDR2 (germline): SGHTA, FQGNSA. The CDR3 sequence is CASSSLAGDTGELFF. CDR3 coding DNA: TGTGCCAGCAGCTCACTAGCGGGAGACACCGGGGAGCTGTTTTTT.

The gene calls are TRBV11-3 and TRBJ2-1, with D possibly TRBD2 on 6 matching bases. The germline V gene encodes CDR1 SGHNT and CDR2 YENEEA. The germline V and J ends were trimmed by 5 bases and 10 bases, with 9 bases remaining between them. This CDR3 contains 11 residues. This chain's CDR3 is CASSRAGEQFF. DNA for the CDR3: TGTGCCAGCAGCCGCGCGGGGGAGCAGTTCTTC.

The chain recombines TRBV5-6 with TRBJ2-7, with D hard to call. The CDR3 runs to 16 residues. Deletions cut 1 base from V and 5 bases from J, with 19 bases between. CDR1 is SGHDT and CDR2 is YYEEEE in the germline V gene. The CDR3 loop is CASSLYLDRVVHEQYF. CDR3 coding DNA: TGTGCCAGCAGCTTGTATTTGGATAGGGTTGTCCACGAGCAGTACTTC.

The chain is built from TRBV29-1 and TRBJ1-2; the D is unclear. The V end lost 1 base, the J end lost 2 bases, and 14 bases lay between the germline ends. Germline CDR1 and CDR2: SQVTM and ANQGSEA. This CDR3 is built from 15 residues. CDR3 DNA: TGCAGCGTTGAAGGGACTCTTCGAAGCAACTATGGCTACACCTTC. This translates into CSVEGTLRSNYGYTF.

The chain has TRBV30 and TRBJ1-5; D gene ambiguous. Between the trimmed V and J ends, which lost 1 base and 0 bases, there was a span of 7 bases. CDR3 length: 14 residues. Germline assignment: CDR1 GTSNPN and CDR2 SVGIG (reference sequence). As DNA, the CDR3 is TGTGCCTGGAGTGAACAAAATAGCAATCAGCCCCAGCATTTT. This codes for CAWSEQNSNQPQHF.

The chain has TRBV5-1 and TRBJ2-2, with 8 bases aligning to TRBD1. Germline CDR1 and CDR2: SGHRS and YFSETQ. The ends lost 3 bases at V and 6 bases at J; junction bases unmatched: 7. The length of the CDR3 is 15 residues. The CDR3 DNA reads TGCGCCAGCAGCTCCCGACAGGGGATGGCCGGGGAGCTGTTTTTT. Translated, it gives CASSSRQGMAGELFF.

CDR3 amino acids: CASSPLGNTEAFF. The CDR3 coding sequence is TGTGCCAGCTCACCACTGGGGAACACTGAAGCTTTCTTT. This sequence joins TRBV18 and TRBJ1-1; no clear D. Germline CDR1 and CDR2: KGHSH and LQKENI. V shed 1 base and J shed 1 base, with 4 bases lying between them. The CDR3 consists of 13 residues.

The rearrangement uses TRBV29-1 and TRBJ1-2, with D unclear. This CDR3 spans 14 amino acids. Germline CDR1 SQVTM, CDR2 ANQGSEA. V gave up 7 bases and J gave up 5 bases, with 20 bases separating them. In nucleotides, the CDR3 is TGCAGCGCCATCGTCGGGGTCTGGCCGTATGGCTACACCTTC. Its protein is CSAIVGVWPYGYTF.

The V call is TRBV7-6, the J call TRBJ1-1, with a tentative D call TRBD1 (6 bases). CDR1 is SGHVS and CDR2 is FNYEAQ in the germline V gene. This CDR3 spans 14 amino acids. V shed 1 base and J shed 1 base, with 7 bases lying between them. CDR3 region: CASSLGGPNTEAFF. In nucleotides, the CDR3 is TGTGCCAGCAGCTTAGGGGGGCCGAACACTGAAGCTTTCTTT.

The gene calls are TRBV4-3 and TRBJ2-7, with D unresolved. Trimming stripped 0 bases from V and 3 bases from J, with 12 bases between. Germline V gene data show CDR1 as LGHNA and CDR2 as YSLEER. The CDR3 contains 15 residues. The DNA of the CDR3 is TGCGCCAGCAGCCAAGACTCCACGGTTGGCTACGAGCAGTACTTC. It is translated as CASSQDSTVGYEQYF.

This chain connects TRBV7-2 to TRBJ2-5; tentatively, D is TRBD2 (5 bases). This CDR3 contains 14 residues. Germline lookup yields CDR1 SGHTA and CDR2 FQGNSA. V was trimmed by 3 bases and J by 1 base, leaving 9 bases between them. CDR3 in DNA: TGTGCCAGCAGCTTGAGCGGACCCCAAGAGACCCAGTACTTC. It translates to CASSLSGPQETQYF.

V and J are TRBV5-1 and TRBJ2-7; no firm D call. Trimming removed 0 bases from V and 3 bases from J, with 7 bases in between. This CDR3 is built from 13 residues. The germline gives CDR1 SGHRS, CDR2 YFSETQ. The DNA of the CDR3 is TGCGCCAGCAGCTTGGGCCAGTTCTACGAGCAGTACTTC. Its translation: CASSLGQFYEQYF.

This chain uses TRBV9 with TRBJ2-2; 8 bases are shared with TRBD2. Germline CDR1 reads SGDLS; CDR2 reads YYNGEE. J lost 1 base, V lost 1 base, and 6 bases had no gene match. The CDR3 sequence is 17 residues long. The CDR3 nucleotides are TGTGCCAGCAGCGTAAATCCCAGCGGGGGGAACACCGGGGAGCTGTTTTTT. Translation gives CASSVNPSGGNTGELFF.

The V call is TRBV30, the J call TRBJ2-5, with 8 bases lining up with TRBD2. After removal of 5 bases from V and 5 bases from J, the junction contained 4 bases not matched to a gene. From germline, CDR1 is GTSNPN and CDR2 SVGIG (reference sequence). The CDR3 contains 12 residues. CDR3 in amino acids: CAWGGGTETQYF. DNA for the CDR3: TGTGCCTGGGGCGGGGGGACCGAGACCCAGTACTTC.

The chain couples TRBV27 to TRBJ1-1; unclear D gene. This CDR3 spans 14 amino acids. The V end was cut by 7 bases, the J end by 1 base, with 13 bases between. CDR1 and CDR2 (germline): MNHEY, SMNVEV (reference sequence). The CDR3, as DNA: TGTGCCAGCAAGTTTAGAGTTCGGAACACTGAAGCTTTCTTT. Its translation: CASKFRVRNTEAFF.

The chain has TRBV9 and TRBJ1-5; 9 nucleotides match TRBD1. Unmatched junction bases numbered 7, after V lost 3 bases and J lost 6 bases. The CDR3 covers 15 residues. The germline CDR1 and CDR2 sequences are SGDLS and YYNGEE. The CDR3 loop reads CASSAGTGRSQPQHF. The CDR3 coding sequence is TGTGCCAGCAGCGCCGGGACAGGGCGTAGTCAGCCCCAGCATTTT.

The sample holds one count of this clone. V gene TRBV7-2 combines with J gene TRBJ1-1; possibly TRBD1 for D (6 bases). The CDR3 sequence is 17 residues long. Deletions cut 5 bases from V and 0 bases from J, with 19 bases between. CDR1 is SGHTA, CDR2 FQGNSA, per germline. The CDR3 sequence is CASSPRGAGALNTEAFF. The DNA for the CDR3 is TGTGCCAGCAGCCCCCGTGGGGCAGGGGCCCTGAACACTGAAGCTTTCTTT.

V gene TRBV21-1 combines with J gene TRBJ1-1. TRBV21-1 is a pseudogene. CDR3 length equals 16 residues. CDR3 in amino acids: CASSKVRGPVNTEAFF. CDR3 nucleotides: TGTGCCAGCAGCAAAGTGAGAGGACCGGTGAACACTGAAGCTTTCTTT.

This clone has a handful of counts. V and J are TRBV2 and TRBJ1-5; a possible D gene is TRBD1 (6 bases). V dropped 4 bases and J dropped 1 base, with 8 bases sitting between them. The CDR3 is made up of 14 amino acids. From germline, CDR1 is SNHLY and CDR2 FYNNEI. For the CDR3, the DNA is TGTGCCAGCAGTGCACAGGGAAGCAATCAGCCCCAGCATTTT. It is translated as CASSAQGSNQPQHF. Complete variable domain (other parts from reference TRBV2 and TRBJ1-5): EPEVTQTPSHQVTQMGQEVILRCVPISNHLYFYWYRQILGQKVEFLVSFYNNEISEKSEIFDDQFSVERPDGSNFTLKIRSTKLEDSAMYFCASSAQGSNQPQHFGDGTRLSIL.

CDR3 loop: CASSVKGRSNYGYTF. Written as DNA, the CDR3 is TGTGCCAGCAGTGTCAAGGGAAGGTCTAACTATGGCTACACCTTC. The gene calls are TRBV6-5 and TRBJ1-2; D is unclear. Germline CDR1 is MNHEY and CDR2 is SVGAGI. The CDR3 consists of 15 residues. Trimming pared 5 bases from V and 0 bases from J, leaving 13 bases between.